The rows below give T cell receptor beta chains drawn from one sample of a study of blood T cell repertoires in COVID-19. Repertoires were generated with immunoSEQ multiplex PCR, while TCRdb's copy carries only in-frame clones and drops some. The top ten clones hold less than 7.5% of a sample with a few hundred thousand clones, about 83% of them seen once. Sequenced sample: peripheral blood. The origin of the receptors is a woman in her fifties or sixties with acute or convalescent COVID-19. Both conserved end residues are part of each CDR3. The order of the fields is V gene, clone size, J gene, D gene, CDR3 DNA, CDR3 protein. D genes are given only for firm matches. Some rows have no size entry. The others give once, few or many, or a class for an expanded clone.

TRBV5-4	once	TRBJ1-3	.	TGTGCCAGCAGCGCTGGGATGGGGGGACTTTCTGGAAACACCATATATTTT	CASSAGMGGLSGNTIYF
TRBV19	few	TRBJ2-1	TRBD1	TGTGCCAGTAGTATCAAGAGGGACAGGGTCGGCGGTGAGCAGTTCTTC	CASSIKRDRVGGEQFF
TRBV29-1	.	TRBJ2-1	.	TGCAGCGTTGGGCAGGGGTTGGTTAATGAGCAGTTCTTC	CSVGQGLVNEQFF
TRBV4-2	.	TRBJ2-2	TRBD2	TGTGCCAGCAGCCAAGTTTGGCGACTAGCGGGGGGAACCGGGGAGCTGTTTTTT	CASSQVWRLAGGTGELFF
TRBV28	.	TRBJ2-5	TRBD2	TGTGCCAGCAGTAGACTAGCGGGGGACCGGGAGACCCAGTACTTC	CASSRLAGDRETQYF
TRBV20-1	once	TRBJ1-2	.	TGCAGTGCTGTCGGCGGGTATGGCTACACCTTC	CSAVGGYGYTF
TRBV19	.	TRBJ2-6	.	TGTGCCAGTAGGGACAGCTCTGGGGCCAACGTCCTGACTTTC	CASRDSSGANVLTF
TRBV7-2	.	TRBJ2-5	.	TGTGCCAGCAGCTTAGACCGCCAGATTCAAGAGACCCAGTACTTC	CASSLDRQIQETQYF
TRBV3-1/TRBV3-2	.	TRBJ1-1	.	TGTGCCAGCAGCCAAAGTGGGCCAGTCACTGAAGCTTTCTTT	CASSQSGPVTEAFF
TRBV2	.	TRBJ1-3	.	TGTGCCAGCAAGCAGGTGGGAAACACCATATATTTT	CASKQVGNTIYF
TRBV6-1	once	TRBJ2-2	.	TGTGCCAGCAGTGAATTCTCGCAGGTCACCGGGGAGCTGTTTTTT	CASSEFSQVTGELFF